The 8 T cell receptor beta chains below come from one sample, sequenced in a study. TCRdb ran MiXCR on the 5' RACE reads and lists one entry per CDR3 protein. The table shows roughly 40,000 distinct CDR3 sequences, with 18% occurring only once. Sequencing was done on a sample of naive CD4+ T cells sorted from a lymph node. Subset specified: naive CD4+ T cells, CD4+CD45RA+CD25-. The receptors derive from a female donor with breast cancer.

On this clonotype: A read error is possible here, since a much larger clone lies one base away. The chain uses TRBV7-2 and TRBJ2-7, with D perhaps TRBD2 (6 bases). The germline CDR1 and CDR2 sequences are SGHTA and FQGNSA. There are 13 residues in the CDR3. Trimming left V 1 base short and J 6 bases short, with 10 bases between. The CDR3 DNA follows: TGTGCCAGCAGCTTAGACAGGAGGGGCGAGCAGTACTTC. Encoded protein: CASSLDRRGEQYF.

In its sample, this clonotype was seen a few times. The chain carries TRBV5-1 and TRBJ2-7; a possible D gene is TRBD2 (6 bases). CDR3 length: 14 residues. Trimming shortened V by 4 bases and J by 2 bases, and 13 bases separated the two germline ends. Per germline, CDR1 SGHRS and CDR2 YFSETQ. CDR3 sequence reads: CASSPGGIAYEQYF. In nucleotides, the CDR3 is TGCGCCAGCAGCCCTGGAGGGATAGCCTACGAGCAGTACTTC.

The table lists this clonotype with many counts. This rearrangement joins TRBV15 to TRBJ2-3; no firm D call. This CDR3 comprises 12 residues. Between the trimmed V and J ends, which lost 0 bases and 2 bases, there was a span of 0 bases. Per germline, CDR1 LNHNV and CDR2 YYDKDF (reference sequence). As DNA, the CDR3 is TGTGCCACCAGCAGAGACACAGATACGCAGTATTTT. It codes for CATSRDTDTQYF. The full variable domain, with the rest looked up from reference TRBV15 and TRBJ2-3, is DAMVIQNPRYQVTQFGKPVTLSCSQTLNHNVMYWYQQKSSQAPKLLFHYYDKDFNNEADTPDNFQSRRPNTSFCFLDIRSPGLGDTAMYLCATSRDTDTQYFGPGTRLTVL.

The genes are TRBV6-5 and TRBJ1-1; no clear D gene. Germline values: CDR1 MNHEY, CDR2 SVGAGI. The CDR3 covers 13 residues. The V and J ends lost 2 bases and 4 bases respectively, with 8 bases between them. The CDR3 sequence is CASSYVLGTEAFF. Written as DNA, the CDR3 is TGTGCCAGCAGTTACGTTCTCGGCACTGAAGCTTTCTTT.

The chain combines TRBV12-3 or TRBV12-4 with TRBJ2-2; D is unresolved. The CDR3 spans 14 residues. The germline V and J ends were trimmed by 4 bases and 6 bases, with 12 bases remaining between them. This chain's CDR3 is CASSSRIPSGELFF. Here the CDR3 DNA reads TGTGCCAGCAGTTCCCGGATTCCCTCCGGGGAGCTGTTTTTT.

Remarks on this clonotype: One end of the junction does not line up with germline, which may come from a read error. CDR3 residues: CAVGTDYGHTF. DNA for the CDR3: TGCGCCGTGGGGACAGACTATGGCCACACCTTC. The J gene is TRBJ1-2, the V gene TRBV4-1; 7 bases agree with TRBD1. The length of the CDR3 is 11 residues. Germline V gene lookup returns CDR1 MGHRA and CDR2 YSYEKL.

The chain carries TRBV5-6 and TRBJ2-1; D might be TRBD2 (6 bases). Germline lookup yields CDR1 SGHDT and CDR2 YYEEEE. The CDR3 contains 14 residues. Deletions cut 2 bases from V and 8 bases from J, with 14 bases between. The CDR3 loop is CASSLVGPGDEQFF. In DNA form, the CDR3 reads TGTGCCAGCAGCTTAGTGGGCCCGGGGGATGAGCAGTTCTTC.

A single count supports this clonotype. The junction and the germline gene differ at one end; a read error may be behind it. The genes are TRBV7-9 and TRBJ1-6; D call uncertain. Germline V lookup: CDR1 SEHNR, CDR2 FQNEAQ (reference sequence). The CDR3 runs 13 residues. Here the CDR3 DNA reads TGTGCCAGCAGTTCCAGCGCGGATTCACCCCTCTACTTT. This codes for CASSSSADSPLYF.